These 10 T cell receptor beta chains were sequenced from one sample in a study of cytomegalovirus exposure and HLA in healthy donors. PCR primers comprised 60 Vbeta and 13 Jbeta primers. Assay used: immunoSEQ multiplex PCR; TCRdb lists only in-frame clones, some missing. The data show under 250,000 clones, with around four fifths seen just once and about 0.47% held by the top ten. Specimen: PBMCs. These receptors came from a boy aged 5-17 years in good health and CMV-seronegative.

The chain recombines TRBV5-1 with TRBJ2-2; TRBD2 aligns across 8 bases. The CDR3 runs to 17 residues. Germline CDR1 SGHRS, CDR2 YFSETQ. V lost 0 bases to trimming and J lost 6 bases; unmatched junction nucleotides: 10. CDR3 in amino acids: CASSLEDGGATAGELFF. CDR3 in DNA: TGCGCCAGCAGCTTGGAAGACGGGGGGGCCACTGCCGGGGAGCTGTTTTTT.

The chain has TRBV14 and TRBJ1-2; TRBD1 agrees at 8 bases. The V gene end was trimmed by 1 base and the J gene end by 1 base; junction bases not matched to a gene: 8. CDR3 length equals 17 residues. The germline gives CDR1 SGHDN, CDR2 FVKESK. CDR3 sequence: CASSQARTGWGNYGYTF. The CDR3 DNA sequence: TGTGCCAGCAGCCAAGCCCGGACAGGGTGGGGTAACTATGGCTACACCTTC.

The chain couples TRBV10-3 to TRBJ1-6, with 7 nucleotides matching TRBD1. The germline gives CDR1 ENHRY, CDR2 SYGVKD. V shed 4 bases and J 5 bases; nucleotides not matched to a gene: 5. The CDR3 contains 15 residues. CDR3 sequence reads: CAISARGGNNSPLHF. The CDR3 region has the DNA TGTGCCATCAGTGCGAGAGGGGGCAATAATTCACCCCTCCACTTT.

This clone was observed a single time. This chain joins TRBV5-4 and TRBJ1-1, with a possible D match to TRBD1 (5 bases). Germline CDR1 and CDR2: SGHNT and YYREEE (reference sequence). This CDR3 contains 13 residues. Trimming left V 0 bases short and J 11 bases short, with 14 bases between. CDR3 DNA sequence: TGTGCCAGCAGCTTGGTTGGGGCGCTGAGGGCTTTCTTT. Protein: CASSLVGALRAFF.

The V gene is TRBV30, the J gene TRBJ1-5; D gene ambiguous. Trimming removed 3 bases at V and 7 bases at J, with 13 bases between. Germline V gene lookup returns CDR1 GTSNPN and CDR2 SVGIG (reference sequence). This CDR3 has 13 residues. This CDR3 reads CAWSSQVEQPQHF. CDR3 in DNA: TGTGCCTGGAGCTCGCAGGTCGAACAGCCCCAGCATTTT.

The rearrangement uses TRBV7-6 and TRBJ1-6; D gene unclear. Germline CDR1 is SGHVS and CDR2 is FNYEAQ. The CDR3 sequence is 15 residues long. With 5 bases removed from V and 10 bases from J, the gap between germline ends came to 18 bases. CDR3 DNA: TGTGCCAGCAGCCCCCGATATCGGAGTACCTCACCCCTCCACTTT. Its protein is CASSPRYRSTSPLHF.

CDR3 region: CASSPDFMNSGNTIYF. The CDR3 DNA reads TGCGCCAGCAGTCCCGACTTTATGAACTCTGGAAACACCATATATTTT. The chain is built from TRBV10-1 and TRBJ1-3; D gene uncertain. Trimming took off 5 bases at V and 0 bases at J, with 14 bases between the two ends. Germline assignment: CDR1 WNHNN and CDR2 SYGVQD (reference sequence). The CDR3 runs 16 residues.

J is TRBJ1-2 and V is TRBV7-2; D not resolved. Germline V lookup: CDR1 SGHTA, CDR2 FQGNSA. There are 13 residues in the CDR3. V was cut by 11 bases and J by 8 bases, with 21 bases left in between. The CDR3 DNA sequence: TGTGCCTGTCTCCTCCCTAGTGGGTCCGGCTACACCTTC. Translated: CACLLPSGSGYTF.

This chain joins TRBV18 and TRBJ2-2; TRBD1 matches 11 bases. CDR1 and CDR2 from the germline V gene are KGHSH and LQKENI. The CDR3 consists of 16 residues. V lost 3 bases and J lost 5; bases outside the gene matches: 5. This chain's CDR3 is CASSPRTGGATGELFF. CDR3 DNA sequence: TGTGCCAGCTCACCCCGGACAGGGGGCGCGACCGGGGAGCTGTTTTTT.

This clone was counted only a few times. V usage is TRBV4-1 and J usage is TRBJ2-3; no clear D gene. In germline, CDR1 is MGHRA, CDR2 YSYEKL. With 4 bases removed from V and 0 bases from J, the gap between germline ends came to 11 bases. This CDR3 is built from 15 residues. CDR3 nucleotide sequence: TGCGCCAGCAGCCCCGTCCCGACTAGCACAGATACGCAGTATTTT. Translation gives CASSPVPTSTDTQYF.